The text below deals with one T cell receptor (beta chain). Data came from immunoSEQ multiplex PCR; TCRdb stores just in-frame clones and leaves some out. The repertoire holds about 82,000 clones, with 80% to 90% as singletons. This sample is part of a study of OX40 agonist ivuxolimab in advanced cancers. Across the study: An agonistic anti-OX40 (CD134) antibody, ivuxolimab, was used to treat the patients.

There are 13 residues in the CDR3. Germline V gene sequence: CDR1 LNHDA, CDR2 SQIVND (reference sequence). The germline V and J ends were trimmed by 7 bases and 3 bases, with 12 bases remaining between them. The J gene is TRBJ1-1, the V gene TRBV19; D remains ambiguous. The TCR was taken from an adult with an advanced solid tumor such as melanoma, head and neck, liver or kidney cancer. The sample consisted of CD4+ or CD8+ T cells sorted from blood, taken in a trial of the OX40 agonist ivuxolimab. CDR3 nucleotides: TGTGCCAGTATGCGATGGTCGTACACTGAAGCTTTCTTT. Translated, it gives CASMRWSYTEAFF.